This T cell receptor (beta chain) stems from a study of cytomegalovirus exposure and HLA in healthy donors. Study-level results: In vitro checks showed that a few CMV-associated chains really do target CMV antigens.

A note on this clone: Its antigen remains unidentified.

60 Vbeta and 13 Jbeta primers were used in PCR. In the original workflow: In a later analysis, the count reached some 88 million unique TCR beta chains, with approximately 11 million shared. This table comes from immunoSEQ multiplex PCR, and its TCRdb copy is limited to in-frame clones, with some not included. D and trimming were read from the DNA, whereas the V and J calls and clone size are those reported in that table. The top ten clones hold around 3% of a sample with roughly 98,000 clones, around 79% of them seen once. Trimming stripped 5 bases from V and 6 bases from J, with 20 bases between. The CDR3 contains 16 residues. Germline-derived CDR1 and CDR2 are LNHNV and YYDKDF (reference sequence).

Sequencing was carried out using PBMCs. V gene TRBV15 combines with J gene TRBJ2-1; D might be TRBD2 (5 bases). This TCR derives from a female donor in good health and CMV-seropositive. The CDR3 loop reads CATSLLDRRGPNEQFF. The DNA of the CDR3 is TGTGCCACCAGCCTCCTAGACCGGCGCGGGCCCAATGAGCAGTTCTTC.